This entry concerns a single TCR beta chain. Its target is unknown. 5'RACE with constant-segment primers yielded barcoded, UMI-tagged TCR alpha and TCR beta cDNA libraries. TCRdb re-called the 5' RACE reads through MiXCR, storing one row per CDR3 protein. Among 190,000 or so distinct CDR3 sequences listed, more than 9% were seen once. This sample is drawn from a study of T-cell memory formation after mild COVID-19. Whole-study context: In these data, TCR clusters were largely donor specific. Study outcomes and limitations: Memory sampled before infection contained some responding clones, suggesting cross-reactive memory joined. Clones which contracted sat mainly in CM and EM if CD4+, and in EMRA if CD8+.

The clonotype was recovered from a young man who had mild COVID-19 (a few samples of this study predate the infection). Cell type and time point are not known. The sample taken for sequencing was PBMCs or a T cell subset sorted from them (not recorded which).

The CDR3 sequence: CASSYRGHNQPQHF. The CDR3 DNA reads TGTGCCAGCAGTTACAGGGGTCACAATCAGCCCCAGCATTTT. V usage is TRBV6-6 and J usage is TRBJ1-5; perhaps TRBD1 as D (5 bases). V was trimmed by 2 bases and J by 3 bases, leaving 8 bases between them. The CDR3 is 14 amino acids. Per the germline V gene, CDR1 is MNHNY and CDR2 is SVGAGI (reference sequence).